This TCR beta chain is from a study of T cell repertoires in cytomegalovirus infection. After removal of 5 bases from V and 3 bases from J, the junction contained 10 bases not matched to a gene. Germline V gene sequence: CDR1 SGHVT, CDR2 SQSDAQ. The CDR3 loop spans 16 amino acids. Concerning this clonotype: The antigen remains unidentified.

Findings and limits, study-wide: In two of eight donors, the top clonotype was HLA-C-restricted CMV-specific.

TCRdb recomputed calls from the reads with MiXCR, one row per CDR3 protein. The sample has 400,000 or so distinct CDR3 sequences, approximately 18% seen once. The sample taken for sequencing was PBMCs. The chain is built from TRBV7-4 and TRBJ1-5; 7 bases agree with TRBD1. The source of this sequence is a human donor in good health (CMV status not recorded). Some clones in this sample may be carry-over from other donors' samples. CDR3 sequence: CASSPTGEEDNQPQHF. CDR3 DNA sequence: TGTGCCAGCAGCCCCACAGGGGAGGAAGACAATCAGCCCCAGCATTTT.